This entry features one T cell receptor (beta chain) sequence. This clone was recorded once. No cognate antigen has been identified for it. Base qualities are not at hand, and no much larger clone is one base apart. These data originate in a study of T cell changes during pregnancy in multiple sclerosis (dated by TCRdb to the late 2010s). At the level of the whole study: The study looked at changes in the T cell repertoire across pregnancy in women with multiple sclerosis.

The library was prepared using the immunoSEQ multiplex PCR assay. Sourced from immuneACCESS, this table was stored by TCRdb with only in-frame sequences that have V and J called. A share of the clones is absent; for the studies checked, an unresolved V gene accounts for under half, and the remainder has no known explanation. This sample lists roughly 32,000 clones; around 93% were detected once. In total, the top ten clones hold 0.4% to 0.5% of the sample. Inclusive of the bounding cysteine and phenylalanine, the CDR3 is 16 residues long. The CDR3 DNA has 48 bases and is translated from base 1. From the germline V gene, CDR1 is SGHRS and CDR2 is YFSETQ. V lost 3 bases and J lost 7 bases, and the count of bases not matched to a germline gene is 10.

The material sequenced was CD4+ T cells from peripheral blood mononuclear cells, taken in the second trimester of pregnancy. Rearrangement joined TRBV5-1 to TRBJ2-2, with TRBD1 identical over 9 junction bases. The sequence derives from a female donor with multiple sclerosis, enrolled in a pregnancy study. The sequence in DNA is TGCGCCAGCAGCTCCCTAATAACAGGGGGCATCGGGGAGCTGTTTTTT. Translation gives CASSSLITGGIGELFF.